The next 20 T cell receptor beta chains were all read from a single sample in a study of glioma-infiltrating T cells (dated by TCRdb to about 2016). The sequencer was an Illumina MiSeq. TCR alpha and beta CDR3 regions were amplified with the iRepertoire nested amplicon-rescue multiplex PCR (arm-PCR) platform from RNA. TCRdb redid the processing of the public reads, applying fastp at Q25 and MiXCR, and retained in-frame beta chains. CDR3 protein duplicates are merged, each entry listing the most common genes and DNA. The sample data list about 94,000 distinct CDR3 sequences, and about a quarter of these were observed just once. Roughly 7% of the sample is in the top ten clones. The sample taken for sequencing was glioma tissue, nonneoplastic brain tissue, or PBMCs (not recorded which). These receptors all stem from a human donor with low-grade glioma or glioblastoma, undergoing nonglioma brain surgery, or in good health (not recorded which).

This clonotype was found many times. The chain recombines TRBV20-1 with TRBJ2-3, with 10 bases that match TRBD2. From germline, CDR1 is DFQATT and CDR2 SNEGSKA (reference sequence). The CDR3 has 15 residues. Trimming took 4 bases from V and 3 from J; bases not matched to a gene: 7. CDR3 sequence: CSATLAGEGTDTQYF. The CDR3 DNA sequence: TGCAGTGCTACCCTAGCGGGAGAGGGGACAGATACGCAGTATTTT.

This clonotype occurred many times. The chain joins TRBV14 to TRBJ2-3; D remains unclear. This CDR3 region has 11 residues. The V end was cut by 2 bases, the J end by 5 bases, with 2 bases between. In germline, CDR1 is SGHDN, CDR2 FVKESK. Here the CDR3 DNA reads TGTGCCAGCAGCCAACAAGATACGCAGTATTTT. Encoded protein: CASSQQDTQYF.

This clonotype was recorded many times. This chain joins TRBV20-1 and TRBJ1-3; unclear D gene. Between the trimmed V and J ends, which lost 6 bases and 0 bases, there was a span of 12 bases. The germline CDR1 and CDR2 sequences are DFQATT and SNEGSKA (reference sequence). This CDR3 is 14 amino acids long. In nucleotides, the CDR3 is TGCAGTGCCCGAGTGGGTGGCTCTGGAAACACCATATATTTT. It yields the protein CSARVGGSGNTIYF.

This clonotype has a count of ten or more. The CDR3 is CASSLRPSDGSEEEQFF. In DNA form, the CDR3 reads TGTGCCAGCAGCTTAAGGCCCTCGGACGGGAGTGAGGAGGAGCAGTTCTTC. V is TRBV7-6 and J is TRBJ2-1, with TRBD2 as a possible D gene (6 bases). From germline, CDR1 is SGHVS and CDR2 FNYEAQ. Trimming took 2 bases from V and 10 from J, leaving 24 bases between them. The CDR3 length is 17 residues.

To note about this clonotype: Being one base from a much bigger clone, this may be a read error. V usage is TRBV18 and J usage is TRBJ1-2, with a tentative D call TRBD1 (6 bases). Germline assignment: CDR1 KGHSH and CDR2 LQKENI. The CDR3 consists of 16 residues. The CDR3 here is CAGSRRQEPVANGYTF. As DNA, the CDR3 is TGTGCCGGCTCTCGCCGACAGGAACCAGTAGCGAATGGCTACACCTTC.

The chain carries TRBV7-9 and TRBJ1-5; D is possibly TRBD1 (5 bases). The V gene lost 4 bases and the J gene lost 0 bases, with 19 bases spanning the gap. Germline CDR1 SEHNR, CDR2 FQNEAQ (reference sequence). The CDR3 is made up of 18 amino acids. The CDR3 sequence is CASSSSGVPGLSNQPQHF. The CDR3 DNA reads TGTGCCAGCAGCTCCTCGGGGGTGCCGGGACTTAGCAATCAGCCCCAGCATTTT.

This clonotype was observed a handful of times. The chain joins TRBV11-1 to TRBJ2-7; TRBD1 is a possible D gene (6 bases). The germline V and J ends were trimmed by 6 bases and 1 base, with 13 bases remaining between them. The CDR3 covers 14 residues. CDR1 is SGHAT and CDR2 is FQDESV in the germline V gene (reference sequence). The CDR3 DNA follows: TGTGCCAGCAGTCGGACAGAGAGATCCTACGAGCAGTACTTC. Its protein is CASSRTERSYEQYF. The full variable domain, with the rest looked up from reference TRBV11-1 and TRBJ2-7, is EAEVAQSPRYKITEKSQAVAFWCDPISGHATLYWYRQILGQGPELLVQFQDESVVDDSQLPKDRFSAERLKGVDSTLKIQPAELGDSAMYLCASSRTERSYEQYFGPGTRLTVT.

Ten or more counts support this clonotype. The chain has TRBV6-4 and TRBJ1-1; 7 positions agree with TRBD1. Trimming cost V 3 bases and J 8 bases; bases outside gene matches: 9. CDR1 is MRHNA, CDR2 SNTAGT, per germline. The CDR3 is 14 residues long. The DNA of the CDR3 is TGTGCCAGCAGTGAACAGGGGTCCCGCCGAGAAGCTTTCTTT. Translating gives CASSEQGSRREAFF.

The genes are TRBV27 and TRBJ2-3, with unresolved D. V dropped 6 bases and J dropped 4 bases, with 8 bases sitting between them. The V gene's germline CDR1 is MNHEY and CDR2 SMNVEV (reference sequence). The length of the CDR3 is 12 residues. Here the CDR3 reads CASRVSADTQYF. CDR3 coding DNA: TGTGCCAGCAGAGTAAGTGCAGATACGCAGTATTTT.

V gene TRBV2 combines with J gene TRBJ2-1; maybe TRBD2 (6 bases). The CDR3 extends over 14 amino acids. Germline V lookup: CDR1 SNHLY, CDR2 FYNNEI. V gave up 11 bases and J gave up 1 base, with 15 bases separating them. The CDR3 DNA reads TGTGCCGGCCGCCGGGACTCATCCTACAATGAGCAGTTCTTC. Encoded protein: CAGRRDSSYNEQFF. Full variable domain (rest looked up from reference TRBV2 and TRBJ2-1): EPEVTQTPSHQVTQMGQEVILRCVPISNHLYFYWYRQILGQKVEFLVSFYNNEISEKSEIFDDQFSVERPDGSNFTLKIRSTKLEDSAMYFCAGRRDSSYNEQFFGPGTRLTVL.

This clonotype was recorded at least ten times. The chain employs TRBV20-1 and TRBJ2-5, with 14 bases fitting TRBD2. J was trimmed by 0 bases and V by 2 bases; bases with no gene match: 17. The CDR3 totals 21 residues. Germline CDR1 is DFQATT and CDR2 is SNEGSKA (reference sequence). The CDR3 sequence: CSARIWYGTSGRVRDQETQYF. CDR3 DNA sequence: TGCAGTGCTAGAATATGGTACGGGACTAGCGGGAGAGTCAGGGACCAAGAGACCCAGTACTTC.

The CDR3 nucleotides are TGCGCCAGCAAAAGGACTAGCGGGCCGAGCTCCTACGAGCAGTACTTC. Translation gives CASKRTSGPSSYEQYF. The chain combines TRBV10-2 with TRBJ2-7; 11 bases agree with TRBD2. The CDR3 length is 16 residues. The germline gives CDR1 WSHSY, CDR2 SAAADI. With V trimmed by 7 bases and J by 0 bases, 8 bases remained unmatched.

This clonotype was seen many times. One junction end disagrees with the germline gene, perhaps due to a read error. The chain has TRBV3-1 and TRBJ1-1, with D maybe TRBD1 (6 bases). The V gene's germline CDR1 is LGHDT and CDR2 YNNKEL (reference sequence). The CDR3 spans 12 residues. In DNA form, the CDR3 reads TGTGCCAGCAGCCAAGTCGGACAGTCTCGGTACTTT. As protein: CASSQVGQSRYF.

This chain links TRBV2 with TRBJ2-2; 10 positions match TRBD2. V was clipped by 4 bases and J by 4 bases; unmatched bases: 3. Germline V gene lookup returns CDR1 SNHLY and CDR2 FYNNEI. This CDR3 comprises 15 residues. For the CDR3, the DNA is TGTGCCAGCAGTGTAGAGCGGGGGGGCACCGGGGAGCTGTTTTTT. As protein: CASSVERGGTGELFF.

This clonotype occurred many times. V usage is TRBV29-1 and J usage is TRBJ1-1, with D possibly TRBD1 on 6 matching bases. From germline, CDR1 is SQVTM and CDR2 ANQGSEA. This CDR3 has 12 amino acids. The CDR3 DNA is TGCAGTACGGGGGCAATGAACACTGAAGCTTTCTTT. Translating gives CSTGAMNTEAFF.

This clonotype was counted at least ten times. The chain is built from TRBV20-1 and TRBJ1-4; TRBD1 aligns across 7 bases. V dropped 0 bases and J dropped 2; count of bases not matched to a gene: 18. CDR3 length: 20 amino acids. CDR1 and CDR2 from the germline V gene are DFQATT and SNEGSKA (reference sequence). CDR3 sequence: CSARDRTDRAGAVTNEKLFF. The CDR3 DNA sequence: TGCAGTGCTAGAGATCGGACAGACAGGGCTGGGGCGGTGACTAATGAAAAACTGTTTTTT.

In this sample, this clonotype turned up many times. This chain connects TRBV6-1 to TRBJ2-5; the match to TRBD1 covers 8 bases. Germline CDR1 reads MNHNS; CDR2 reads SASEGT. Trimming at V came to 5 bases and at J to 6 bases, leaving 8 bases not matched to a gene. The CDR3 is 14 residues long. The CDR3 DNA reads as TGTGCCAGCAGTTACGGACAGGGAGGCAAGACCCAGTACTTC. Its protein is CASSYGQGGKTQYF.

This clonotype was recorded a few times. A single base separates this from a much larger clone, so it may be a read error. The rearrangement joins TRBV19 to TRBJ1-5; D is unresolved. Germline assignment: CDR1 LNHDA and CDR2 SQIVND (reference sequence). Deletions cut 6 bases from V and 0 bases from J, with 12 bases between. The CDR3 length is 15 residues. CDR3 amino acids: CASRIPGGSNQPQHF. The CDR3 coding sequence is TGTGCCAGTAGAATCCCCGGTGGTAGCAATCAGCCCCAGCATTTT.

Many counts were recorded for this clonotype. CDR3 nucleotides: TGTGCCAGTAGTATGGGACAGTTCAACACTGAAGCTTTCTTT. Its translation is CASSMGQFNTEAFF. This rearrangement joins TRBV19 to TRBJ1-1, with 7 bases aligning to TRBD1. The V and J ends lost 3 bases and 2 bases, in that order; junction bases with no gene match: 3. Germline V gene data show CDR1 as LNHDA and CDR2 as SQIVND (reference sequence). This CDR3 is built from 14 residues.

Details on this clonotype: Since a much larger clone is just one base distant, this may be a read error. The V call is TRBV12-3 or TRBV12-4, the J call TRBJ2-1; 11 bases agree with TRBD2. The CDR3 totals 14 residues. The CDR3 here is CASRLLAGESEQLF. DNA for the CDR3: TGTGCCAGCAGGCTACTAGCGGGGGAATCTGAGCAGCTCTTC.